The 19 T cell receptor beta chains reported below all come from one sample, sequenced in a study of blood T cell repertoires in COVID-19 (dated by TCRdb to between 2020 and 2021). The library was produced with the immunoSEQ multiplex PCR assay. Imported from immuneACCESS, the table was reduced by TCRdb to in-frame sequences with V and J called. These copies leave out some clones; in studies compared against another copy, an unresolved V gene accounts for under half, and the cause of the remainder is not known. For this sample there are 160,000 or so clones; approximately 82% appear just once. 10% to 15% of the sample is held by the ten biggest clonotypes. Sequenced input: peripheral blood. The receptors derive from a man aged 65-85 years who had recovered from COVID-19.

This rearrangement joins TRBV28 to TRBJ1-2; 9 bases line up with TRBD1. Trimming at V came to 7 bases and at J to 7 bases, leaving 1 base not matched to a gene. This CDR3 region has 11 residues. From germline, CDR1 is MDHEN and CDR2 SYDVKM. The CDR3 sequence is CASKGQGGYTF. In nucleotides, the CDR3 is TGTGCCAGCAAGGGACAGGGTGGCTACACCTTC.

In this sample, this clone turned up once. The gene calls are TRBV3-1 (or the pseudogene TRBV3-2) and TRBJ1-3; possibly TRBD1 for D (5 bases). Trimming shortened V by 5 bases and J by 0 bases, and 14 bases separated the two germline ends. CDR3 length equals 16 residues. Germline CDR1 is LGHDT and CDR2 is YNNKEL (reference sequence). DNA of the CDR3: TGTGCCAGCAGCGATGACGGACATAACTCTGGAAACACCATATATTTT. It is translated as CASSDDGHNSGNTIYF.

CDR3 sequence: CASSQGVETQYF. In DNA, the CDR3 is TGTGCCAGCAGCCAAGGGGTTGAGACCCAGTACTTC. The chain combines TRBV11-2 with TRBJ2-5; D may be TRBD1 (5 bases). Germline values: CDR1 SGHAT, CDR2 FQNNGV. The ends were cut back, 5 bases at V and 5 bases at J, with 9 bases in the middle. The CDR3 is 12 residues long.

In DNA form, the CDR3 reads TGTGCCAGCAGCGTCGGGACTAGCGCCTTTGGATCTGCCTACGAGCAGTACTTC. It encodes CASSVGTSAFGSAYEQYF. The chain couples TRBV9 to TRBJ2-7, with TRBD2 matching 10 bases. Germline assignment: CDR1 SGDLS and CDR2 YYNGEE. Unmatched junction bases numbered 13, after V lost 2 bases and J lost 2 bases. The CDR3 totals 18 residues.

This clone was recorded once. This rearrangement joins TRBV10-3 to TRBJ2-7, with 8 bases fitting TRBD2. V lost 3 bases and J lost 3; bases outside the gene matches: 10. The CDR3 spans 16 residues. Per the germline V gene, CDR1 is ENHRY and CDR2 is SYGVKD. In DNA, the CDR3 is TGTGCCATCAGTGATTTTAGCGGGGCCCAAAACTACGAGCAGTACTTC. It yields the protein CAISDFSGAQNYEQYF.

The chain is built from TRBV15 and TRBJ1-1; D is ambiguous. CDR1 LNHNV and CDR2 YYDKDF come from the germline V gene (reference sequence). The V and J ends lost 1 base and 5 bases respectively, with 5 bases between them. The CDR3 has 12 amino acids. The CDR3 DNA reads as TGTGCCACCAGCAGAGTCCCTACTGAAGCTTTCTTT. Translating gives CATSRVPTEAFF.

The CDR3 DNA reads TGTGCCACCAGTGAGCCTAGCAGTGAGCAGTTCTTC. It is translated as CATSEPSSEQFF. The rearrangement links TRBV24-1 to TRBJ2-1; perhaps TRBD2 as D (5 bases). V was shortened by 4 bases and J by 9 bases, with 9 bases between the two germline ends. Germline CDR1 is KGHDR and CDR2 is SFDVKD. The CDR3 covers 12 residues.

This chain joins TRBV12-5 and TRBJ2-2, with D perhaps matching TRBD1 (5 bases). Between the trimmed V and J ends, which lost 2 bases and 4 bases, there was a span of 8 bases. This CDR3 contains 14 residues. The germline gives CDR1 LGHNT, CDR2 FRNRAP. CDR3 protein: CASGLQGATGELFF. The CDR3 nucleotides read TGTGCTAGTGGTTTGCAGGGTGCCACCGGGGAGCTGTTTTTT.

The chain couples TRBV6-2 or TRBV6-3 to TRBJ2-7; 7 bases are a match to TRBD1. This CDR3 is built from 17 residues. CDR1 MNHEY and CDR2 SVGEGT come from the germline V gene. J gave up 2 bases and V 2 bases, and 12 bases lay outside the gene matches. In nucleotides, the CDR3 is TGTGCCAGCAGTTACCCTCCGAGGGACAGACAAGCCTACGAGCAGTACTTC. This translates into CASSYPPRDRQAYEQYF.

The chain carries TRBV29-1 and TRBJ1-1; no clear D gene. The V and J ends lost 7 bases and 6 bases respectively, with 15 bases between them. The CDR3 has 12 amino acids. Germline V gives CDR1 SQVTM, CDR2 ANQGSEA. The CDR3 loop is CSAYSRTAEAFF. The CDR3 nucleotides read TGCAGCGCCTATAGCAGAACGGCTGAAGCTTTCTTT.

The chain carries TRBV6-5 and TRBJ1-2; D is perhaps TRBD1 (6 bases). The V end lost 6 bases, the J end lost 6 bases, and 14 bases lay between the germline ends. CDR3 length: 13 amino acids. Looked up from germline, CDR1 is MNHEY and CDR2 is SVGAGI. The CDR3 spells CASRTTGFDGYTF. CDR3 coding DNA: TGTGCCAGCAGGACTACAGGGTTCGATGGCTACACCTTC.

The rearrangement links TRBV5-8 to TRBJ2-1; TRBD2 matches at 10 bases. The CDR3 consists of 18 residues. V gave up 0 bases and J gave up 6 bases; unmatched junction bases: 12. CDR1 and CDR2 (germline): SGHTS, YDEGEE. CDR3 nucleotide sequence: TGTGCCAGCAGCTTGGCCCAGGCTAGCGGGAGTATAGGCAATGAGCAGTTCTTC. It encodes CASSLAQASGSIGNEQFF.

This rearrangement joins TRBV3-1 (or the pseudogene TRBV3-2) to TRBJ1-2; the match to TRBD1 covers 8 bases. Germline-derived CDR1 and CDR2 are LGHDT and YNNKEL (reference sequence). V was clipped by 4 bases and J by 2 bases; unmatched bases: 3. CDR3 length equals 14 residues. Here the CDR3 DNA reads TGTGCCAGCAGCCTGGGGACAGGCAACTATGGCTACACCTTC. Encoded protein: CASSLGTGNYGYTF.

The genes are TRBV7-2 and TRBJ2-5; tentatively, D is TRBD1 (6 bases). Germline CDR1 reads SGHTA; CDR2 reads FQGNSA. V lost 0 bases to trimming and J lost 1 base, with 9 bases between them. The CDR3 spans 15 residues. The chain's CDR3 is CASSLAGTPQETQYF. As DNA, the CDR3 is TGTGCCAGCAGCTTAGCCGGGACACCCCAAGAGACCCAGTACTTC.

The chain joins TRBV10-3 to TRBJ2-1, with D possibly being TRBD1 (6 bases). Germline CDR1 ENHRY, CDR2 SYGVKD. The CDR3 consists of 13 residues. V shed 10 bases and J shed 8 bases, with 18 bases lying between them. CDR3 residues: CATSQGSTDEQFF. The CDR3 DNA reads TGTGCCACCTCACAGGGAAGTACGGATGAGCAGTTCTTC.

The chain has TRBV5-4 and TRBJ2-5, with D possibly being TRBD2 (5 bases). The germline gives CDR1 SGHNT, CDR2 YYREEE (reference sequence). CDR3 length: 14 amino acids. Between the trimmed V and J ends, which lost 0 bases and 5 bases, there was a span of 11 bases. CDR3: CASSLDSEGETQYF. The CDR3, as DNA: TGTGCCAGCAGCTTGGACTCCGAGGGTGAGACCCAGTACTTC.

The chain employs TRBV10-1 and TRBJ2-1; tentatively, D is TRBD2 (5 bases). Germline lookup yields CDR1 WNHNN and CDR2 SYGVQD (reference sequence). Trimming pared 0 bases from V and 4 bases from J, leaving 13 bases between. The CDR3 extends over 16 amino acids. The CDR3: CASSESRERRYNEQFF. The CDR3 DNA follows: TGCGCCAGCAGTGAGTCGAGGGAGCGGAGGTACAATGAGCAGTTCTTC.

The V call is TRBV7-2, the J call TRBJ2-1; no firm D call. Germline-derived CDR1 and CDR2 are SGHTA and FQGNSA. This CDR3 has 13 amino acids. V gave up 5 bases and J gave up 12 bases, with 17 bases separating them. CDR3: CASSPREPPGQFF. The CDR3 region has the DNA TGTGCCAGCAGCCCCCGTGAGCCCCCGGGGCAGTTCTTC.

As DNA, the CDR3 is TGTGCCACCAGCCTTACGGGGGGTTATGGTTCACCCCTCCACTTT. The encoded protein is CATSLTGGYGSPLHF. The chain is built from TRBV15 and TRBJ1-6; possibly TRBD1 for D (5 bases). The length of the CDR3 is 15 residues. Germline-derived CDR1 and CDR2 are LNHNV and YYDKDF (reference sequence). Trimming stripped 5 bases from V and 9 bases from J, with 17 bases between.